Shown below are 18 T cell receptor beta chains from a single sample sequenced in a study of T cell responses to AZD1222 COVID-19 vaccine (dated by TCRdb to the early 2020s). This specimen's time point label, per the study, means: baseline before first vaccination. The protocol used for the library was the immunoSEQ multiplex PCR assay. The table was pulled from immuneACCESS by TCRdb, which kept in-frame rearrangements only. Such tables lose some clones; where checked, under half of the loss comes from unresolved V genes, and the rest has no known cause. The sample has approximately 120,000 clones on record, about nine tenths of them singletons. The ten biggest clones cover 4% to 5.5% of the sample. This specimen was peripheral blood, taken on day 0 of AZD1222 vaccination. These receptor sequences come from an adult in good health.

The chain carries TRBV11-2 and TRBJ2-5; 9 bases match TRBD1. This CDR3 region has 16 residues. V lost 4 bases to trimming and J lost 3 bases; unmatched junction nucleotides: 9. Germline CDR1 and CDR2: SGHAT and FQNNGV. The CDR3 here is CASSSSDRGRKETQYF. The CDR3 region has the DNA TGTGCCAGCAGCTCATCGGACAGGGGCAGAAAAGAGACCCAGTACTTC.

V is TRBV2 and J is TRBJ2-2; D might be TRBD1 (6 bases). Trimming shortened V by 7 bases and J by 4 bases, and 10 bases separated the two germline ends. This CDR3 spans 13 amino acids. The germline CDR1 and CDR2 sequences are SNHLY and FYNNEI. In nucleotides, the CDR3 is TGTGCCAGCAAAAGGGGGTTCACCGGGGAGCTGTTTTTT. The encoded protein is CASKRGFTGELFF.

This sequence joins TRBV5-5 and TRBJ1-2; 10 nucleotides match TRBD1. Germline values: CDR1 SGHKS, CDR2 YYEKEE (reference sequence). Unmatched junction bases numbered 3, after V lost 2 bases and J lost 2 bases. CDR3 length: 15 amino acids. The CDR3 spells CASSFSGQGNYGYTF. DNA for the CDR3: TGTGCCAGCAGCTTCTCGGGACAGGGGAACTATGGCTACACCTTC.

Only one count was recorded for this clone. The rearrangement joins TRBV7-8 to TRBJ2-3, with 8 nucleotides matching TRBD1. In germline, CDR1 is SGHVS, CDR2 FQNEAQ. The CDR3 runs to 17 residues. The ends lost 0 bases at V and 2 bases at J; junction bases unmatched: 7. The CDR3 here is CASSLAGQGAFTDTQYF. The DNA of the CDR3 is TGTGCCAGCAGCTTAGCCGGGCAGGGGGCATTCACAGATACGCAGTATTTT.

This clone was detected only once. V usage is TRBV6-5 and J usage is TRBJ2-1; TRBD1 might be the D (6 bases). The germline CDR1 and CDR2 sequences are MNHEY and SVGAGI. The CDR3 is made up of 16 amino acids. Deletions cut 2 bases from V and 2 bases from J, with 13 bases between. CDR3 in amino acids: CASSYLPRGTYNEQFF. In DNA form, the CDR3 reads TGTGCCAGCAGTTACCTTCCCAGGGGAACCTACAATGAGCAGTTCTTC.

The chain uses TRBV14 and TRBJ1-2; possible D gene TRBD1, 5 bases. In germline, CDR1 is SGHDN, CDR2 FVKESK. The V and J ends lost 1 base and 5 bases respectively, with 11 bases between them. This CDR3 region has 14 residues. The DNA of the CDR3 is TGTGCCAGCAGCCAAGTGGCAGGGCGTTATGGCTACACCTTC. Its translation: CASSQVAGRYGYTF.

In nucleotides, the CDR3 is TGCGCCAGCAGCCAAGACAGGGTGGTAACTAATGAAAAACTGTTTTTT. Its translation is CASSQDRVVTNEKLFF. The genes are TRBV4-3 and TRBJ1-4; D might be TRBD1 (5 bases). The CDR3 covers 16 residues. CDR1 and CDR2 from the germline V gene are LGHNA and YSLEER. Trimming cost V 0 bases and J 1 base, with 9 bases left between them.

This clone was detected only a few times. CDR3 in DNA: TGTGCCAGCAGCGGGGCTAATTCACCCCTCCACTTT. This codes for CASSGANSPLHF. The chain is built from TRBV12-3 or TRBV12-4 and TRBJ1-6; TRBD1 is a possible D gene (5 bases). This CDR3 spans 12 amino acids. Deletions cut 6 bases from V and 6 bases from J, with 6 bases between.

This sequence joins TRBV5-1 and TRBJ1-2; D not resolved. V lost 0 bases and J lost 4, with 4 bases in between. Per the germline V gene, CDR1 is SGHRS and CDR2 is YFSETQ. The CDR3 runs 12 residues. CDR3 protein: CASSLASYGYTF. The CDR3 coding sequence is TGCGCCAGCAGCTTGGCGTCCTATGGCTACACCTTC.

CDR3 protein: CASSRSPLGGAGGAYEQYF. Written as DNA, the CDR3 is TGTGCCAGCAGCCGATCCCCTTTAGGAGGAGCGGGGGGGGCCTACGAGCAGTACTTC. The chain recombines TRBV27 with TRBJ2-7, with 10 bases aligning to TRBD2. The trim removed 6 bases at V and 2 bases at J, leaving 19 bases unmatched. Germline assignment: CDR1 MNHEY and CDR2 SMNVEV (reference sequence). CDR3 length: 19 residues.

V is TRBV27 and J is TRBJ1-1; D might be TRBD1 (5 bases). V lost 5 bases and J 0 bases, leaving 7 bases between the germline ends. The germline V gene encodes CDR1 MNHEY and CDR2 SMNVEV (reference sequence). This CDR3 region has 13 residues. CDR3 residues: CASSGGLNTEAFF. DNA of the CDR3: TGTGCCAGCAGTGGGGGATTGAACACTGAAGCTTTCTTT.

The J gene is TRBJ2-1, the V gene TRBV2; 11 positions agree with TRBD2. The V gene's germline CDR1 is SNHLY and CDR2 FYNNEI. This CDR3 comprises 14 residues. V gave up 6 bases and J gave up 12 bases; unmatched junction bases: 10. CDR3 coding DNA: TGTGCCAGCAGACAGGTCTCTAGCGGGGGGCTGCAGTTCTTC. It specifies CASRQVSSGGLQFF.

The rearrangement uses TRBV27 and TRBJ2-7; 8 positions agree with TRBD2. V gave up 6 bases and J gave up 1 base; unmatched junction bases: 5. CDR3 length: 14 amino acids. The germline gives CDR1 MNHEY, CDR2 SMNVEV (reference sequence). CDR3 coding DNA: TGTGCCAGCAGGCGGACTAGCTTTTCCTACGAGCAGTACTTC. Encoded protein: CASRRTSFSYEQYF.

The chain carries TRBV4-1 and TRBJ2-7, with D unclear. V was pared by 3 bases and J by 6 bases, with 18 bases between. Per the germline V gene, CDR1 is MGHRA and CDR2 is YSYEKL. The CDR3 totals 15 residues. CDR3 bases: TGCGCCAGCAGCCATCCTGAAATGGGTTCTTTCGAGCAGTACTTC. It encodes CASSHPEMGSFEQYF.

V gene TRBV7-2 combines with J gene TRBJ1-1; no clear D gene. Between the trimmed V and J ends, which lost 5 bases and 10 bases, there was a span of 14 bases. The length of the CDR3 is 12 residues. Per the germline V gene, CDR1 is SGHTA and CDR2 is FQGNSA. The CDR3, as DNA: TGTGCCAGCAGCCGTAGTTCGTTCGCAGCTTTCTTT. It translates to CASSRSSFAAFF. Looking up the rest from reference TRBV7-2 and TRBJ1-1 gives the full variable domain: GAGVSQSPSNKVTEKGKDVELRCDPISGHTALYWYRQSLGQGLEFLIYFQGNSAPDKSGLPSDRFSAERTGGSVSTLTIQRTQQEDSAVYLCASSRSSFAAFFGQGTRLTVV.

V is TRBV5-8 and J is TRBJ2-2; D remains unclear. V was shortened by 0 bases and J by 1 base, with 4 bases between the two germline ends. Germline CDR1 SGHTS, CDR2 YDEGEE. The CDR3 runs 14 residues. CDR3 protein: CASSLVGNTGELFF. The DNA of the CDR3 is TGTGCCAGCAGCTTGGTCGGGAACACCGGGGAGCTGTTTTTT. Full variable domain (missing parts from reference TRBV5-8 and TRBJ2-2): EAGVTQSPTHLIKTRGQQATLRCSPISGHTSVYWYQQALGLGLQFLLWYDEGEERNRGNFPPRFSGRQFPNYSSELNVNALELEDSALYLCASSLVGNTGELFFGEGSRLTVL.

The rearrangement links TRBV6-5 to TRBJ2-7; D is uncertain. V was pared by 5 bases and J by 4 bases, with 6 bases between. This CDR3 comprises 11 residues. Germline V CDR1 and CDR2: MNHEY, SVGAGI. DNA of the CDR3: TGTGCCAGCAGTACAGCTTACGAGCAGTACTTC. It is translated as CASSTAYEQYF.

The chain recombines TRBV24-1 with TRBJ2-5, with D possibly matching TRBD1 (5 bases). Germline V CDR1 and CDR2: KGHDR, SFDVKD. Trimming pared 6 bases from V and 1 base from J, leaving 5 bases between. The CDR3 totals 12 residues. CDR3 region: CATSRGQETQYF. The CDR3 coding sequence is TGTGCCACCAGTAGGGGCCAAGAGACCCAGTACTTC.